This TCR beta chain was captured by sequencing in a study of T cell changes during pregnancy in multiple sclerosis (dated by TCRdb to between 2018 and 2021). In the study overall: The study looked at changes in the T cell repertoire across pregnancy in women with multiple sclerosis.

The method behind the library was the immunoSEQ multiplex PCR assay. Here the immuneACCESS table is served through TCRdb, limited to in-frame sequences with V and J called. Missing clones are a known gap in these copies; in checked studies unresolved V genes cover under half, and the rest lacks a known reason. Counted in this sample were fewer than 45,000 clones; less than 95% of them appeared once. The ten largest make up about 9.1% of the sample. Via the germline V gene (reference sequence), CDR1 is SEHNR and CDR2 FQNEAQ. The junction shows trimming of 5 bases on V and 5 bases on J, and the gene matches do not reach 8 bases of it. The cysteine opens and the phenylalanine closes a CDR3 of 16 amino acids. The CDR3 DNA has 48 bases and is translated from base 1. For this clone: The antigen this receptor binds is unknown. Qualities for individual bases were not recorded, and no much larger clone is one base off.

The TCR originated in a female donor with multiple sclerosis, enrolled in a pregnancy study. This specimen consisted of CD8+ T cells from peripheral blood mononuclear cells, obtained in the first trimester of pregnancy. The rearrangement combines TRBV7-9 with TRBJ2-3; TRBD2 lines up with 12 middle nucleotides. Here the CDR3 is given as CASSARLAGVEDTQYF. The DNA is TGTGCCAGCAGCGCCCGACTAGCGGGGGTTGAAGATACGCAGTATTTT.